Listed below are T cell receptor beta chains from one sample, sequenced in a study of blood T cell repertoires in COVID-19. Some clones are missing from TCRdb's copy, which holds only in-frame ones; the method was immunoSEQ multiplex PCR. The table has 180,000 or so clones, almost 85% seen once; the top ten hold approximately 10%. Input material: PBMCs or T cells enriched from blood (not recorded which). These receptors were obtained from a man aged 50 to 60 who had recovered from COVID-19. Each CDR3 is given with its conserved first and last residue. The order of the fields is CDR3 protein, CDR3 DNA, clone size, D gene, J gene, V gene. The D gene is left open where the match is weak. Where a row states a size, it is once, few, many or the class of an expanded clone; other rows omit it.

CASSLGGANTEAFF,TGTGCCAGCAGCTTAGGGGGCGCGAACACTGAAGCTTTCTTT,-,-,TRBJ1-1,TRBV7-3
CASSTGTGEQYF,TGCGCCAGCAGCACCGGGACAGGGGAGCAGTACTTC,-,TRBD1,TRBJ2-7,TRBV5-1
CSGGAGVPGELFF,TGCAGCGGTGGAGCAGGGGTCCCCGGGGAGCTGTTTTTT,-,-,TRBJ2-2,TRBV29-1
CASSLYGSSSQPQHF,TGTGCCAGCAGTTTATACGGATCTAGCAGTCAGCCCCAGCATTTT,-,-,TRBJ1-5,TRBV27
CASSTAGSSGNQPQHF,TGTGCCAGCTCAACGGCAGGGTCGAGTGGCAATCAGCCCCAGCATTTT,-,-,TRBJ1-5,TRBV18
CASSLGTGSPQETQYF,TGTGCCAGCAGCTTAGGTACAGGATCCCCTCAAGAGACCCAGTACTTC,-,-,TRBJ2-5,TRBV7-6
CASSKGDRVGENTEAFF,TGTGCCAGCAGCAAAGGGGACAGGGTTGGGGAGAACACTGAAGCTTTCTTT,-,TRBD1,TRBJ1-1,TRBV11-3
CASSSAGTITDTQYF,TGCGCCAGCAGCAGCGCCGGGACAATCACAGATACGCAGTATTTT,-,-,TRBJ2-3,TRBV5-1
CASSLRTSGVYNEQFF,TGCGCCAGCAGCTTAAGGACTAGCGGGGTCTACAATGAGCAGTTCTTC,-,TRBD2,TRBJ2-1,TRBV5-1
CASSPGTGIFYEQYF,TGTGCCAGCAGTCCGGGGACAGGCATATTCTACGAGCAGTACTTC,-,TRBD1,TRBJ2-7,TRBV28
CSASPLSGTGELFF,TGCAGTGCTAGTCCGCTCAGTGGCACCGGGGAGCTGTTTTTT,-,-,TRBJ2-2,TRBV20-1
CASSLAWAGGLQETQYF,TGCGCCAGCAGCCTAGCGTGGGCGGGGGGGCTCCAAGAGACCCAGTACTTC,few,TRBD2,TRBJ2-5,TRBV4-1
CASSLDSGRAWETQYF,TGTGCCAGCAGCTTGGATAGCGGGAGGGCCTGGGAGACCCAGTACTTC,-,TRBD2,TRBJ2-5,TRBV5-5
CASGRQGTRNTIYF,TGTGCCAGCGGACGACAGGGCACAAGGAACACCATATATTTT,-,TRBD1,TRBJ1-3,TRBV5-6
CASSLAGGYGYTF,TGTGCCAGCAGCTTGGCCGGGGGCTATGGCTACACCTTC,-,-,TRBJ1-2,TRBV5-6
CASSLTGTAEAFF,TGTGCCAGCAGCTTGACCGGGACAGCTGAAGCTTTCTTT,-,TRBD1,TRBJ1-1,TRBV7-9
CASSLGQPRGEQFF,TGTGCCAGCAGCCTTGGACAGCCAAGGGGTGAGCAGTTCTTC,-,-,TRBJ2-1,TRBV14
CASRWGTGTGRTGELFF,TGCGCCAGCAGATGGGGCACCGGGACAGGGCGGACCGGGGAGCTGTTTTTT,-,TRBD1,TRBJ2-2,TRBV5-1
CASSELGGAQDTEAFF,TGTGCCAGCAGTGAATTAGGGGGGGCTCAGGACACTGAAGCTTTCTTT,-,-,TRBJ1-1,TRBV6-1
CASSQDLIETDTQYF,TGTGCCAGCAGCCAAGACTTGATTGAGACAGATACGCAGTATTTT,-,-,TRBJ2-3,TRBV14
CASSLVQGTEAFF,TGTGCCAGCAGCTTAGTGCAGGGCACTGAAGCTTTCTTT,few,-,TRBJ1-1,TRBV11-2
CASSTSVTSGGASSYNEQFF,TGTGCCAGCAGCACCAGCGTGACTAGCGGGGGGGCCAGCTCCTACAATGAGCAGTTCTTC,-,TRBD2,TRBJ2-1,TRBV7-6
CASSENAPNTF,TGTGCCAGCAGTGAAAATGCCCCTAACACCTTC,-,-,TRBJ1-2,TRBV6-1
CASSLQGSSSYNEQFF,TGTGCCAGCAGCTTACAGGGTTCCAGCTCCTACAATGAGCAGTTCTTC,few,-,TRBJ2-1,TRBV7-8
CASSYDRGYQETQYF,TGTGCCAGCAGCTATGACAGGGGGTACCAAGAGACCCAGTACTTC,-,TRBD1,TRBJ2-5,TRBV2
CSVRGRGSYEQYF,TGCAGCGTTAGGGGCAGGGGCTCCTACGAGCAGTACTTC,-,-,TRBJ2-7,TRBV29-1
CASSEQRRETQYF,TGCGCCAGCAGTGAACAACGGAGAGAGACCCAGTACTTC,-,-,TRBJ2-5,TRBV10-1